A selection of T cell receptor beta chains follows, all from one sample in a study of cytomegalovirus exposure and HLA in healthy donors. Only in-frame clones appear in the TCRdb table, and some are missing; sequencing was by immunoSEQ multiplex PCR. The table shows about 200,000 clones, with 65% to 80% occurring only once. Sequenced sample: PBMCs. The origin of the receptors is a man in his fifties in good health and CMV-seronegative. CDR3s include the opening cysteine and the closing phenylalanine or tryptophan. A D gene is named only where the DNA matches it firmly. For some rows the clone size is stated as once, few or many, or as a class when expanded; others skip it.

NA	TRBV19	TRBD2	TRBJ2-3	CASSTLAGAIDTQYF	TGTGCCAGTAGTACCCTTGCGGGAGCGATAGATACGCAGTATTTT
NA	TRBV27	NA	TRBJ1-3	CASSLSSGSGNTIYF	TGTGCCAGCAGTTTATCGAGCGGCTCTGGAAACACCATATATTTT
NA	TRBV11-3	NA	TRBJ2-2	CASSPGLEDTGELFF	TGTGCCAGCAGCCCCGGACTCGAAGACACCGGGGAGCTGTTTTTT
NA	TRBV6-1	TRBD2	TRBJ2-3	CASSEFSGINTDTQYF	TGTGCCAGCAGTGAATTTAGCGGGATAAACACAGATACGCAGTATTTT
NA	TRBV28	NA	TRBJ1-5	CASSLRVTGYSNQPQHF	TGTGCCAGCAGTTTAAGGGTGACGGGGTATAGCAATCAGCCCCAGCATTTT
NA	TRBV5-4	NA	TRBJ1-6	CASSLDANANNSPLHF	TGTGCCAGCAGCTTGGATGCAAATGCTAATAATTCACCCCTCCACTTT
NA	TRBV11-2	NA	TRBJ2-3	CASSYNADTQYF	TGTGCCAGCAGCTACAATGCAGATACGCAGTATTTT
NA	TRBV4-1	TRBD2	TRBJ2-2	CASSQVGLAGVGTGELFF	TGCGCCAGCAGCCAAGTAGGGCTAGCGGGAGTGGGAACCGGGGAGCTGTTTTTT
NA	TRBV5-4	TRBD2	TRBJ2-3	CASSLRRERFFTDTQYF	TGTGCCAGCAGCTTGAGGCGGGAGAGGTTTTTCACAGATACGCAGTATTTT
few	TRBV11-2	NA	TRBJ1-1	CASSLRENTEAFF	TGTGCCAGCAGCCTCAGGGAAAACACTGAAGCTTTCTTT
NA	TRBV2	NA	TRBJ2-1	CASSDSAYNEQFF	TGTGCCAGCAGTGATTCAGCCTACAATGAGCAGTTCTTC
NA	TRBV19	NA	TRBJ2-1	CASSRPFPPHNEQFF	TGTGCCAGTAGTAGGCCGTTCCCCCCCCACAATGAGCAGTTCTTC
NA	TRBV4-1	NA	TRBJ2-7	CASSQDQGVYEQYF	TGCGCCAGCAGCCAAGATCAGGGTGTCTACGAGCAGTACTTC
NA	TRBV11-3	NA	TRBJ1-1	CASSLDGPNTEAFF	TGTGCCAGCAGCTTAGACGGTCCGAACACTGAAGCTTTCTTT
NA	TRBV5-1	NA	TRBJ2-5	CASRHLTGKQETQYF	TGCGCCAGCAGACATCTTACAGGGAAACAAGAGACCCAGTACTTC
NA	TRBV5-4	NA	TRBJ2-7	CASSVGTGLYEQYF	TGTGCCAGCAGCGTCGGGACGGGACTCTACGAGCAGTACTTC
NA	TRBV6-1	TRBD1	TRBJ2-3	CASRIQGGTDTQYF	TGTGCCAGCAGAATCCAGGGGGGCACAGATACGCAGTATTTT
few	TRBV7-8	NA	TRBJ1-5	CASSLGQFSNQPQHF	TGTGCCAGCAGCTTAGGGCAATTTAGCAATCAGCCCCAGCATTTT
once	TRBV6-5	NA	TRBJ2-3	CASSYYGSSTDTQYF	TGTGCCAGCAGTTACTACGGGAGTTCCACAGATACGCAGTATTTT
NA	TRBV2	TRBD1	TRBJ1-2	CASSAYGQGASGYTF	TGTGCCAGCAGCGCGTACGGACAGGGGGCGTCAGGCTACACCTTC
NA	TRBV5-1	NA	TRBJ2-1	CASRLAGQSYNEQFF	TGCGCCAGCAGATTAGCGGGACAGTCCTACAATGAGCAGTTCTTC
NA	TRBV30	NA	TRBJ2-7	CAWTKRTASYEQYF	TGTGCCTGGACCAAAAGGACAGCCTCCTACGAGCAGTACTTC
NA	TRBV28	NA	TRBJ2-7	CASSLHGVGYEQYF	TGTGCCAGCAGTTTACACGGGGTTGGCTACGAGCAGTACTTC
NA	TRBV9	TRBD1	TRBJ1-5	CASSPPGQSNQPQHF	TGTGCCAGCAGCCCACCGGGACAGAGCAATCAGCCCCAGCATTTT
once	TRBV4-1	NA	TRBJ1-1	CASSQVGGEEAFF	TGCGCCAGCAGCCAAGTGGGGGGGGAGGAAGCTTTCTTT
once	TRBV7-8	NA	TRBJ2-5	CASSLDGSGGETQYF	TGTGCCAGCAGCTTAGATGGGAGCGGAGGAGAGACCCAGTACTTC
NA	TRBV19	TRBD1	TRBJ1-1	CASSIAHRGESEAFF	TGTGCCAGTAGTATAGCGCACAGGGGTGAATCTGAAGCTTTCTTT
few	TRBV27	TRBD1	TRBJ2-6	CASRTGQGASGANVLTF	TGTGCCAGCAGGACGGGACAGGGGGCGAGTGGGGCCAACGTCCTGACTTTC
NA	TRBV5-5	TRBD1	TRBJ1-1	CASSLGQGGNTEAFF	TGTGCCAGCAGCTTGGGGCAGGGGGGGAACACTGAAGCTTTCTTT
NA	TRBV11-2	TRBD2	TRBJ2-3	CASSLAGTSLSTDTQYF	TGTGCCAGCAGCTTAGCGGGGACTAGCCTGAGCACAGATACGCAGTATTTT
NA	TRBV10-1	TRBD1	TRBJ2-7	CASSEPGQGSYEQYF	TGCGCCAGCAGTGAGCCGGGACAGGGCTCCTACGAGCAGTACTTC
NA	TRBV6-6	NA	TRBJ1-1	CASSAVGNTEAFF	TGTGCCAGCAGTGCGGTTGGGAACACTGAAGCTTTCTTT
NA	TRBV28	NA	TRBJ2-7	CASSLTVSYEQYF	TGTGCCAGCAGTTTGACAGTCTCCTACGAGCAGTACTTC
NA	TRBV6-1	NA	TRBJ2-1	CASSGLDSNNEQFF	TGTGCCAGCAGTGGACTAGATTCTAACAATGAGCAGTTCTTC
NA	TRBV19	NA	TRBJ2-7	CASSIVGSGIAYEQYF	TGTGCCAGTAGTATAGTCGGCAGCGGTATAGCCTACGAGCAGTACTTC
NA	TRBV4-2	TRBD2	TRBJ2-1	CASSPPAGGGPNEQFF	TGTGCCAGCAGCCCCCCAGCGGGAGGAGGGCCCAATGAGCAGTTCTTC
NA	TRBV27	TRBD2	TRBJ2-3	CASSPGTSEYSTDTQYF	TGTGCCAGCAGTCCCGGGACTAGCGAGTATAGCACAGATACGCAGTATTTT
NA	TRBV6-6	TRBD2	TRBJ2-7	CALGSGGSYEQYF	TGTGCCTTGGGTAGCGGGGGCTCCTACGAGCAGTACTTC
NA	TRBV2	NA	TRBJ2-3	CASSDLTDTQYF	TGTGCCAGCAGTGACCTCACAGATACGCAGTATTTT
NA	TRBV27	NA	TRBJ2-7	CASSFRGGEQYF	TGTGCCAGCAGTTTTAGGGGTGGCGAGCAGTACTTC
NA	TRBV6-5	NA	TRBJ1-5	CASSDYNGQAPQHF	TGTGCCAGCAGTGACTACAATGGGCAGGCGCCCCAGCATTTT
NA	TRBV28	TRBD1	TRBJ2-2	CASRRTGATGELFF	TGTGCCAGCAGGCGGACAGGGGCCACCGGGGAGCTGTTTTTT